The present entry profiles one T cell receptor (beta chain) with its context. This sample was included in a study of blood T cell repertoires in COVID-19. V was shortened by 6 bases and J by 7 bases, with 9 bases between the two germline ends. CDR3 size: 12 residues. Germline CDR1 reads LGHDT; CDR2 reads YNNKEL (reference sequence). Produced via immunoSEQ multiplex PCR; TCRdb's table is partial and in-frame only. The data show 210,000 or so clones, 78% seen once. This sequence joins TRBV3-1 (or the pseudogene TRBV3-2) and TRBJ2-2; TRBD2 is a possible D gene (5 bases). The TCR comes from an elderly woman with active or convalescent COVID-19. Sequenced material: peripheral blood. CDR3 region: CASRAGGGELFF. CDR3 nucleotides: TGTGCCAGCAGGGCGGGCGGCGGGGAGCTGTTTTTT.